The TCR beta chain described here comes from a study of response to subunit inactivated influenza vaccine. MiXCR was run by TCRdb on the RT-PCR reads, yielding one entry per CDR3 protein. The sample lists roughly 710,000 distinct CDR3 sequences, 14% occurring once. The V and J ends lost 5 bases and 4 bases respectively, with 14 bases between them. There are 14 residues in the CDR3. This clonotype was recorded a few times. As yet, its antigen is unknown. Overall study findings and caveats: New T cells are recruited in small numbers by each seasonal influenza vaccination, according to the authors' suggestion.

The sample in question was PBMCs from blood, obtained roughly 15 days before vaccination. This chain joins TRBV12-3 or TRBV12-4 and TRBJ2-5; D may be TRBD2 (5 bases). The sequence came from a man in his fifties or sixties who received an inactivated influenza vaccine. CDR3 protein: CASSMGANGETQYF. DNA for the CDR3: TGTGCCAGCAGTATGGGAGCTAATGGAGAGACCCAGTACTTC.